A selection of T cell receptor beta chains follows, all from one sample in a study of a mutant IDH1 vaccine in newly diagnosed glioma. These receptors are not linked to any known antigen. The assay was immunoSEQ multiplex PCR, and TCRdb's table has in-frame clones only and misses some. The repertoire consists of under 55,000 clones, with 91% occurring once and the leading ten covering roughly 2.3%. Specimen: PBMCs, collected from a glioma patient whose treatment included an IDH1 peptide vaccine. The origin of the receptors is a man aged 45 to 65 with glioma. The CDR3 runs from the conserved cysteine through the conserved F or W. The D gene is left open where the match is weak. Rows give clone size only sometimes, using once, few, many, or a class for an expanded clone.

D: -
J: TRBJ2-7
V: TRBV5-4
size: -
CDR3: CASSFGTRFEQYF
DNA: TGTGCCAGCAGCTTCGGGACACGGTTTGAGCAGTACTTC

D: TRBD2
J: TRBJ2-7
V: TRBV7-9
size: -
CDR3: CASSPEAGLAGGYEQYF
DNA: TGTGCCAGCAGCCCTGAGGCAGGACTAGCGGGAGGGTACGAGCAGTACTTC

D: -
J: TRBJ2-1
V: TRBV5-4
size: -
CDR3: CASSPDSDEQFF
DNA: TGTGCCAGCAGCCCTGACTCCGATGAGCAGTTCTTC

D: TRBD1
J: TRBJ1-2
V: TRBV6-1
size: -
CDR3: CASSGPRTGGFGYTF
DNA: TGTGCCAGCAGTGGACCCCGGACAGGGGGCTTTGGCTACACCTTC

D: -
J: TRBJ2-1
V: TRBV14
size: -
CDR3: CASSPRETYYNEQFF
DNA: TGTGCCAGCAGCCCACGGGAGACGTACTACAATGAGCAGTTCTTC

D: -
J: TRBJ2-2
V: TRBV9
size: -
CDR3: CASSVASKITGELFF
DNA: TGTGCCAGCAGCGTAGCAAGTAAAATCACCGGGGAGCTGTTTTTT

D: -
J: TRBJ2-4
V: TRBV27
size: -
CDR3: CASSSNVIVKNIQYF
DNA: TGTGCCAGCAGTTCTAACGTAATCGTCAAAAACATTCAGTACTTC

D: -
J: TRBJ2-4
V: TRBV20-1
size: once
CDR3: CSASPQNIQYF
DNA: TGCAGTGCTAGCCCACAAAACATTCAGTACTTC

D: -
J: TRBJ2-1
V: TRBV27
size: -
CDR3: CASSVTGFHEQFF
DNA: TGTGCCAGCAGTGTCACAGGGTTCCATGAGCAGTTCTTC

D: -
J: TRBJ1-5
V: TRBV10-3
size: -
CDR3: CAISDRGHNQPQHF
DNA: TGTGCCATCAGTGACAGGGGACACAATCAGCCCCAGCATTTT

D: TRBD2
J: TRBJ2-5
V: TRBV7-7
size: once
CDR3: CASSLGASGAGQETQYF
DNA: TGTGCTAGCAGCTTAGGGGCTAGCGGGGCGGGCCAAGAGACCCAGTACTTC

D: -
J: TRBJ2-6
V: TRBV6-1
size: few
CDR3: CASSDASSGANVLTF
DNA: TGTGCCAGCAGTGATGCCAGCTCTGGGGCCAACGTCCTGACTTTC

D: -
J: TRBJ1-5
V: TRBV2
size: -
CDR3: CASSEAGRSNQPQHF
DNA: TGTGCCAGCAGTGAAGCGGGCCGGAGCAATCAGCCCCAGCATTTT

D: -
J: TRBJ1-1
V: TRBV4-3
size: -
CDR3: CASSQKEGTEAFF
DNA: TGCGCCAGCAGCCAGAAGGAGGGGACTGAAGCTTTCTTT

D: -
J: TRBJ1-5
V: TRBV10-3
size: -
CDR3: CAISESDSNQPQHF
DNA: TGTGCCATCAGTGAGTCAGATAGCAATCAGCCCCAGCATTTT

D: TRBD1
J: TRBJ1-1
V: TRBV12-5
size: -
CDR3: CASGTGKVPDYGYAFF
DNA: TGTGCTAGTGGGACAGGGAAGGTCCCCGACTATGGCTATGCTTTCTTT

D: -
J: TRBJ2-1
V: TRBV21-1
size: once
CDR3: CASSKGPGLAGGPTGDEQFF
DNA: TGTGCCAGCAGCAAAGGACCGGGACTAGCGGGAGGGCCCACGGGGGATGAGCAGTTCTTC

D: -
J: TRBJ1-1
V: TRBV30
size: -
CDR3: CAWSVLWTEAFF
DNA: TGTGCCTGGAGTGTACTATGGACTGAAGCTTTCTTT

D: -
J: TRBJ1-1
V: TRBV12-5
size: once
CDR3: CASGLGVNTEAFF
DNA: TGTGCTAGTGGTTTGGGGGTGAACACTGAAGCTTTCTTT

D: -
J: TRBJ1-4
V: TRBV5-1
size: -
CDR3: CASSLLGGPGEKLFF
DNA: TGCGCCAGCAGCTTATTAGGGGGGCCGGGTGAAAAACTGTTTTTT

D: -
J: TRBJ1-1
V: TRBV10-3
size: -
CDR3: CAISESAGRGVDTEAFF
DNA: TGTGCCATCAGTGAGTCCGCAGGGAGGGGAGTGGACACTGAAGCTTTCTTT

D: -
J: TRBJ1-4
V: TRBV28
size: -
CDR3: CASSPSPGTRNEKLFF
DNA: TGTGCCAGCAGTCCTTCTCCCGGGACACGTAATGAAAAACTGTTTTTT

D: TRBD1
J: TRBJ1-5
V: TRBV6-1
size: -
CDR3: CASSPGGNQPQHF
DNA: TGTGCCAGCAGTCCAGGGGGGAACCAGCCCCAGCATTTT

D: -
J: TRBJ1-1
V: TRBV6-1
size: -
CDR3: CASSVEGREAEAFF
DNA: TGTGCCAGCAGTGTTGAGGGGCGAGAGGCTGAAGCTTTCTTT

D: -
J: TRBJ2-2
V: TRBV6-5
size: -
CDR3: CASSPRVHTGELFF
DNA: TGTGCCAGCAGCCCCCGTGTACACACCGGGGAGCTGTTTTTT

D: -
J: TRBJ2-3
V: TRBV5-4
size: -
CDR3: CASSLLQGSTDTQYF
DNA: TGTGCCAGCAGCTTGTTACAGGGAAGCACAGATACGCAGTATTTT

D: TRBD2
J: TRBJ2-2
V: TRBV5-1
size: -
CDR3: CASIGVAGVGTGELFF
DNA: TGCGCCAGCATCGGGGTAGCGGGAGTCGGCACCGGGGAGCTGTTTTTT

D: TRBD1
J: TRBJ2-3
V: TRBV4-3
size: -
CDR3: CASSHQPGQASTDTQYF
DNA: TGCGCCAGCAGCCATCAACCGGGACAGGCGAGCACAGATACGCAGTATTTT

D: TRBD1
J: TRBJ2-2
V: TRBV14
size: -
CDR3: CASSFGQGNSIVELFF
DNA: TGTGCCAGCAGCTTCGGACAGGGAAATTCCATAGTTGAGCTGTTTTTT

D: -
J: TRBJ1-2
V: TRBV7-8
size: once
CDR3: CASSLAVNRMGYTF
DNA: TGTGCCAGCAGCTTAGCGGTAAACCGGATGGGCTACACCTTC

D: -
J: TRBJ2-1
V: TRBV15
size: -
CDR3: CATSTGQPHNEQFF
DNA: TGTGCCACCAGCACTGGACAGCCTCACAATGAGCAGTTCTTC

D: TRBD2
J: TRBJ2-1
V: TRBV5-1
size: -
CDR3: CASSLGLGLAGGQWHNEQFF
DNA: TGCGCCAGCAGCTTGGGCCTCGGTCTAGCGGGAGGACAGTGGCACAATGAGCAGTTCTTC

D: -
J: TRBJ2-2
V: TRBV2
size: -
CDR3: CASRGRGVTGELFF
DNA: TGTGCCAGCAGGGGTAGGGGGGTCACCGGGGAGCTGTTTTTT

D: -
J: TRBJ1-1
V: TRBV29-1
size: -
CDR3: CSVLQMNTEAFF
DNA: TGCAGCGTTTTACAGATGAACACTGAAGCTTTCTTT

D: TRBD2
J: TRBJ2-3
V: TRBV10-1
size: -
CDR3: CASSGLAGITDTQYF
DNA: TGCGCCAGCAGTGGCCTAGCGGGGATCACAGATACGCAGTATTTT

D: -
J: TRBJ1-6
V: TRBV6-5
size: -
CDR3: CASSYGRAVNSPLHF
DNA: TGTGCCAGCAGTTACGGCAGGGCTGTTAATTCACCCCTCCACTTT

D: -
J: TRBJ2-3
V: TRBV5-1
size: -
CDR3: CASSSGPTDTQYF
DNA: TGCGCCAGCAGCTCTGGGCCCACAGATACGCAGTATTTT

D: TRBD2
J: TRBJ2-7
V: TRBV4-2
size: -
CDR3: CASSLGGTSSYEQYF
DNA: TGTGCCAGCAGCCTTGGAGGGACTAGCTCCTACGAGCAGTACTTC

D: -
J: TRBJ1-5
V: TRBV4-3
size: -
CDR3: CASSQDLSPVNQPQHF
DNA: TGCGCCAGCAGCCAAGATCTAAGTCCGGTCAATCAGCCCCAGCATTTT

D: TRBD1
J: TRBJ1-2
V: TRBV15
size: -
CDR3: CATSRDPTGGEGGYTF
DNA: TGTGCCACCAGCAGAGATCCGACAGGGGGGGAGGGGGGCTACACCTTC

D: -
J: TRBJ2-7
V: TRBV28
size: -
CDR3: CASRVQGYEQYF
DNA: TGTGCCAGCAGGGTACAGGGCTACGAGCAGTACTTC